This T cell receptor (beta chain) is drawn from a study of prognosis after radiotherapy for stage I lung cancer. This clonotype was counted at least ten times. By two-round multiplex PCR, the TCR beta CDR3 was amplified from genomic DNA. Round one of PCR was performed, and it used primers specific to each TRBV and TRBJ gene. Using its own MiXCR run on the multiplex PCR reads, TCRdb lists one record per CDR3 protein. The table includes 59,000 or so distinct CDR3 sequences, approximately 26% detected once. Germline V gene sequence: CDR1 SGHDT, CDR2 YYEEEE. Trimming left V 1 base short and J 0 bases short, with 17 bases between. The CDR3 totals 17 residues.

The source is a donor over 45 with non-small cell lung cancer. The chain recombines TRBV5-6 with TRBJ2-7; possibly TRBD2 for D (6 bases). The sample consisted of PBMCs, taken before or after stereotactic body radiation therapy (not recorded which). CDR3 coding DNA: TGTGCCAGCAGCTTGAATGGGATGGGGGGAAGCTCCTACGAGCAGTACTTC. It is translated as CASSLNGMGGSSYEQYF.